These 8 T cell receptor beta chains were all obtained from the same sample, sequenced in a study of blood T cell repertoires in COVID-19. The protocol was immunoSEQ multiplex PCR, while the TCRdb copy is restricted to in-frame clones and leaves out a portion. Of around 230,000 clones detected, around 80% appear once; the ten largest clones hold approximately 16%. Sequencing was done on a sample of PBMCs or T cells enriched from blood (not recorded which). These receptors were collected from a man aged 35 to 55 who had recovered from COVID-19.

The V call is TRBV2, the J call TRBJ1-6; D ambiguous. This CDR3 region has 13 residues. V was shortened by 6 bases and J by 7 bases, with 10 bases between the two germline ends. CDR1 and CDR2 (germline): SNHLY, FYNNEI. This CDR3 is CASRNLANSPLHF. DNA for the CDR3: TGTGCCAGCAGAAACCTAGCCAATTCACCCCTCCACTTT.

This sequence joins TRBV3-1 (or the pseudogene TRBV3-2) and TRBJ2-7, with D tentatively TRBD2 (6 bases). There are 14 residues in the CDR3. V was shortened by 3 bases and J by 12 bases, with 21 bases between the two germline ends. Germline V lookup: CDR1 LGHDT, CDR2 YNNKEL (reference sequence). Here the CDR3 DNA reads TGTGCCAGCAGCCACCGGGACTTAACAAGGGAGTTGTACTTC. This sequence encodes CASSHRDLTRELYF.

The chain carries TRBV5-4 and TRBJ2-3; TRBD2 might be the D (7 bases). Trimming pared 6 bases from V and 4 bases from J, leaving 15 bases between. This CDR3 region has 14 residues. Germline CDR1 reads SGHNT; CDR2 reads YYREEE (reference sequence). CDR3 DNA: TGTGCCAGCACCGTCAGGGGAGGGGCAGATACGCAGTATTTT. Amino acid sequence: CASTVRGGADTQYF.

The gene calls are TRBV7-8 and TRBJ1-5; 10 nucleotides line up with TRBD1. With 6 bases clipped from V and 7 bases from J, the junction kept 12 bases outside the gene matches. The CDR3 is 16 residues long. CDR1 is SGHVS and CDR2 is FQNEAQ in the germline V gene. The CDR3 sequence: CASRQPGQGPQQPQHF. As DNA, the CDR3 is TGTGCCAGCAGGCAGCCGGGACAGGGGCCTCAGCAGCCCCAGCATTTT. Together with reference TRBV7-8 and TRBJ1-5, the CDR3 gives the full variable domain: GAGVSQSPRYKVAKRGQDVALRCDPISGHVSLFWYQQALGQGPEFLTYFQNEAQLDKSGLPSDRFFAERPEGSVSTLKIQRTQQEDSAVYLCASRQPGQGPQQPQHFGDGTRLSIL.

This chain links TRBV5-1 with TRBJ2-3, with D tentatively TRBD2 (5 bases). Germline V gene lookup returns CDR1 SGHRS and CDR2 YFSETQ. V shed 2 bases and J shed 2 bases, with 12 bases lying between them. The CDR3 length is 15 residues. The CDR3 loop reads CASSFQDGDTDTQYF. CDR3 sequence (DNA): TGCGCCAGCAGCTTTCAGGACGGGGACACAGATACGCAGTATTTT. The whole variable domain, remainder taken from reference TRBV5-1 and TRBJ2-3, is KAGVTQTPRYLIKTRGQQVTLSCSPISGHRSVSWYQQTPGQGLQFLFEYFSETQRNKGNFPGRFSGRQFSNSRSEMNVSTLELGDSALYLCASSFQDGDTDTQYFGPGTRLTVL.

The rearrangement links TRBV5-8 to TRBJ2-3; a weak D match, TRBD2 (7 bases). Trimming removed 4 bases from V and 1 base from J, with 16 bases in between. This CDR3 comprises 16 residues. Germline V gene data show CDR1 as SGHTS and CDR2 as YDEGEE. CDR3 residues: CASSQGRAGGTDTQYF. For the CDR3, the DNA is TGTGCCAGCAGCCAGGGGAGGGCCGGTGGCACAGATACGCAGTATTTT.

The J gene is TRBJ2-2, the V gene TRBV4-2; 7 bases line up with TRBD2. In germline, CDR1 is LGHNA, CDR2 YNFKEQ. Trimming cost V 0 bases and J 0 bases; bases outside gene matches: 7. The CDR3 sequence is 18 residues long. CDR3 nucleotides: TGTGCCAGCAGCCAAGAATGGCGGGAGTTCGCGAACACCGGGGAGCTGTTTTTT. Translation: CASSQEWREFANTGELFF.

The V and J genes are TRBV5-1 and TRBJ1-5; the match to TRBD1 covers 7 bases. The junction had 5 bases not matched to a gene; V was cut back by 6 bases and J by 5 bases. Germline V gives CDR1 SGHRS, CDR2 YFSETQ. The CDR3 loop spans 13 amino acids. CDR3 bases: TGCGCCAGCAAGGAGGGGGCGGATCAGCCCCAGCATTTT. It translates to CASKEGADQPQHF.